Shown below are 20 T cell receptor beta chains from a single sample sequenced in a study of blood T cell repertoires in COVID-19. Using immunoSEQ multiplex PCR, the repertoire was profiled, and TCRdb retains in-frame clones only, with some absent. The sample lists 100,000 to 150,000 clones, roughly 90% occurring once. Source material: peripheral blood. Source of these receptors: a man in his forties or fifties with active or convalescent COVID-19.

The CDR3 protein is CASSESGGSLSPLHF. CDR3 DNA: TGTGCCAGCAGCGAATCAGGGGGTAGTCTTTCACCCCTCCACTTT. The V and J genes are TRBV6-6 and TRBJ1-6; 7 nucleotides line up with TRBD1. V was pared by 6 bases and J by 9 bases, with 11 bases of the junction left unmatched. The CDR3 extends over 15 amino acids. Per germline, CDR1 MNHNY and CDR2 SVGAGI (reference sequence).

This clone is a singleton in its sample. The V gene is TRBV30, the J gene TRBJ1-1, with D unresolved. The CDR3 loop spans 15 amino acids. Trimming cost V 0 bases and J 5 bases, with 16 bases left between them. The germline CDR1 and CDR2 sequences are GTSNPN and SVGIG (reference sequence). The CDR3: CAWSVGRRGGTEAFF. CDR3 bases: TGTGCCTGGAGTGTTGGCCGCCGGGGAGGGACTGAAGCTTTCTTT.

The rearrangement uses TRBV2 and TRBJ1-2; possibly TRBD1 for D (6 bases). The CDR3 length is 13 residues. Looked up from germline, CDR1 is SNHLY and CDR2 is FYNNEI. V dropped 5 bases and J dropped 6 bases, with 13 bases sitting between them. The CDR3 nucleotides are TGTGCCAGCAGTCAGGGGCTCGAGCATGGCTACACCTTC. Translation gives CASSQGLEHGYTF.

This chain links TRBV20-1 with TRBJ2-7; maybe TRBD2 (6 bases). The germline V gene has CDR1 DFQATT and CDR2 SNEGSKA (reference sequence). Trimming stripped 3 bases from V and 5 bases from J, with 20 bases between. The CDR3 contains 15 residues. CDR3 sequence (DNA): TGCAGTGCTAGTGATCCACCTGGAGGGCTGGACGAGCAGTACTTC. It encodes CSASDPPGGLDEQYF.

This chain links TRBV6-4 with TRBJ2-7; 13 bases fit TRBD2. After removal of 3 bases from V and 3 bases from J, the junction contained 14 bases not matched to a gene. The CDR3 runs 19 residues. Germline V gives CDR1 MRHNA, CDR2 SNTAGT. CDR3 sequence: CASSDTHPPTSGRFYEQYF. As DNA, the CDR3 is TGTGCCAGCAGTGATACCCACCCCCCGACTAGCGGGAGGTTCTACGAGCAGTACTTC.

The rearrangement joins TRBV4-3 to TRBJ2-3; 8 bases match TRBD2. The ends lost 0 bases at V and 8 bases at J; junction bases unmatched: 10. The CDR3 runs to 16 residues. The germline V gene has CDR1 LGHNA and CDR2 YSLEER. The CDR3 reads CASSQDPTGGHRTQYF. The CDR3 DNA reads as TGCGCCAGCAGCCAAGATCCAACGGGGGGGCACCGTACGCAGTATTTT.

J is TRBJ2-3 and V is TRBV2; D gene ambiguous. V was cut by 6 bases and J by 2 bases, with 9 bases left in between. The CDR3 is 13 residues long. CDR1 is SNHLY, CDR2 FYNNEI, per germline. CDR3 sequence (DNA): TGTGCCAGCAGCCAGGAAAACACAGATACGCAGTATTTT. It specifies CASSQENTDTQYF.

This chain links TRBV28 with TRBJ2-5; TRBD1 aligns across 9 bases. J lost 5 bases, V lost 5 bases, and 6 bases had no gene match. The germline CDR1 and CDR2 sequences are MDHEN and SYDVKM. CDR3 size: 14 residues. CDR3 sequence (DNA): TGTGCCAGCAGTACAGGGGGCGCTTTCGAGACCCAGTACTTC. Translated, it gives CASSTGGAFETQYF.

The rearrangement links TRBV4-2 to TRBJ1-2, with a weak D call TRBD1 (6 bases). From germline, CDR1 is LGHNA and CDR2 YNFKEQ. V was clipped by 5 bases and J by 3 bases, with 19 bases between them. The CDR3 length is 16 residues. In DNA form, the CDR3 reads TGTGCCAGCAGCGTCACCGGGACATATGAGGACTATGGCTACACCTTC. Its protein product is CASSVTGTYEDYGYTF.

The chain couples TRBV19 to TRBJ2-1, with 10 bases aligning to TRBD2. This CDR3 contains 16 residues. The germline V gene has CDR1 LNHDA and CDR2 SQIVND (reference sequence). With V trimmed by 2 bases and J by 8 bases, 9 bases remained unmatched. CDR3 DNA sequence: TGTGCCAGTAGTATAAATCGAGCGGGAGGGCCATATGAGCAGTTCTTC. Protein product: CASSINRAGGPYEQFF.

This chain connects TRBV28 to TRBJ1-3; 8 positions agree with TRBD1. From germline, CDR1 is MDHEN and CDR2 SYDVKM. Germline trimming cut 7 bases from V and 0 bases from J; bases unmatched to any gene: 5. CDR3 length equals 15 residues. CDR3 region: CASTGQGISGNTIYF. CDR3 nucleotides: TGTGCCAGCACCGGACAGGGCATCTCTGGAAACACCATATATTTT.

This clone was seen only once. V and J are TRBV9 and TRBJ1-1, with D possibly being TRBD1 (5 bases). CDR3 length: 15 residues. V lost 0 bases to trimming and J lost 2 bases, with 11 bases between them. Germline lookup yields CDR1 SGDLS and CDR2 YYNGEE. The CDR3 region has the DNA TGTGCCAGCAGCGTAGGGTCCGGGACTAACACTGAAGCTTTCTTT. It is translated as CASSVGSGTNTEAFF.

The chain joins TRBV12-3 or TRBV12-4 to TRBJ2-3; D remains ambiguous. V gave up 5 bases and J gave up 3 bases, with 9 bases separating them. This CDR3 contains 13 residues. The CDR3 is CASSPRVTDTQYF. The CDR3 coding sequence is TGTGCCAGCAGTCCCCGTGTAACAGATACGCAGTATTTT.

The J gene is TRBJ2-7, the V gene TRBV30, with D perhaps TRBD1 (6 bases). V lost 5 bases, J lost 3 bases, and 8 bases lay in between. The CDR3 runs 11 residues. From germline, CDR1 is GTSNPN and CDR2 SVGIG (reference sequence). CDR3 nucleotides: TGTGCCTGGGGGACAAACTACGAGCAGTACTTC. Its translation is CAWGTNYEQYF.

J is TRBJ1-6 and V is TRBV4-1; D is ambiguous. Germline loops: CDR1 MGHRA, CDR2 YSYEKL. CDR3 length equals 16 residues. V was shortened by 6 bases and J by 0 bases, with 12 bases between the two germline ends. CDR3 nucleotide sequence: TGCGCCAGCAGGCTGCGGGAAAGCTCCTATAATTCACCCCTCCACTTT. Its protein is CASRLRESSYNSPLHF.

Only one count was recorded for this clone. The genes are TRBV11-2 and TRBJ2-7; 9 bases agree with TRBD1. CDR3 size: 15 residues. Germline trimming cut 5 bases from V and 6 bases from J; bases unmatched to any gene: 11. Germline V lookup: CDR1 SGHAT, CDR2 FQNNGV. In DNA, the CDR3 is TGTGCCAGCAGCAGAATGGACAGGGGATTAGGCGAGCAGTACTTC. This translates into CASSRMDRGLGEQYF.

The chain is built from TRBV28 and TRBJ1-6, with D perhaps matching TRBD1 (5 bases). Trimming stripped 8 bases from V and 7 bases from J, with 18 bases between. The CDR3 has 15 residues. Germline V CDR1 and CDR2: MDHEN, SYDVKM. In nucleotides, the CDR3 is TGTGCCAGCGCCCAGGGAGGGCTCCTGAATTCACCCCTCCACTTT. Encoded protein: CASAQGGLLNSPLHF.

The chain links TRBV3-1 (or the pseudogene TRBV3-2) to TRBJ1-4; tentative D call: TRBD1 (5 bases). The V end was cut by 1 base, the J end by 8 bases, with 8 bases between. The CDR3 runs 13 residues. Germline V gene lookup returns CDR1 LGHDT and CDR2 YNNKEL (reference sequence). The CDR3 sequence: CASSQGTGEKLFF. CDR3 bases: TGTGCCAGCAGCCAAGGAACAGGCGAAAAACTGTTTTTT.

The chain combines TRBV7-9 with TRBJ2-1; 7 bases fit TRBD2. CDR3 length: 16 amino acids. Germline loops: CDR1 SEHNR, CDR2 FQNEAQ (reference sequence). The trim removed 11 bases at V and 1 base at J, leaving 14 bases unmatched. CDR3 sequence: CAGAGSGKGSYNEQFF. CDR3 DNA sequence: TGTGCCGGGGCAGGGAGCGGGAAAGGGTCCTACAATGAGCAGTTCTTC.

The chain carries TRBV4-3 and TRBJ1-6; D possibly corresponds to TRBD1 (5 bases). This CDR3 has 15 residues. From germline, CDR1 is LGHNA and CDR2 YSLEER. Trimming cost V 5 bases and J 4 bases, with 12 bases left between them. In DNA, the CDR3 is TGCGCCAGCAGCAGAAACGGGGGATATAATTCACCCCTCCACTTT. Its protein product is CASSRNGGYNSPLHF.